The 5 T cell receptor beta chains in this list originate from one sample, sequenced in a study of T cells after yellow fever vaccination. TCRdb independently ran MiXCR on the 5' RACE reads; one entry per CDR3 protein. This repertoire shows 150,000 to 200,000 distinct CDR3 sequences, 9.5% to 11% found once; its top ten account for 30% to 45%. Sequenced here: CD8+ T cells sorted from PBMCs, sampled 15 days after the yellow fever booster vaccination. The receptors shown here come from a young man who received the YFV17D yellow fever vaccine.

The chain recombines TRBV6-5 with TRBJ2-5; TRBD2 matches 7 bases. Trimming removed 2 bases from V and 4 bases from J; junction bases left unmatched: 4. Looked up from germline, CDR1 is MNHEY and CDR2 is SVGAGI. This CDR3 has 14 residues. The CDR3 protein is CASSYPGEGETQYF. The CDR3 coding sequence is TGTGCCAGCAGTTACCCCGGGGAGGGAGAGACCCAGTACTTC.

The chain links TRBV7-9 to TRBJ1-4; D not resolved. Between the trimmed V and J ends, which lost 5 bases and 5 bases, there was a span of 12 bases. The CDR3 totals 14 residues. Germline-derived CDR1 and CDR2 are SEHNR and FQNEAQ (reference sequence). CDR3 in amino acids: CASSRGGINEKLFF. Here the CDR3 DNA reads TGTGCCAGCAGCCGAGGCGGGATAAATGAAAAACTGTTTTTT.

This clonotype has just a few counts. The rearrangement uses TRBV2 and TRBJ1-5; possible D gene TRBD1, 6 bases. Trimming removed 8 bases from V and 4 bases from J, with 21 bases in between. The CDR3 contains 16 residues. Per germline, CDR1 SNHLY and CDR2 FYNNEI. For the CDR3, the DNA is TGTGCCAGCTCGCGGGGGCCTTCCCCCCTTAATCAGCCCCAGCATTTT. This codes for CASSRGPSPLNQPQHF.

This clonotype was detected many times. V usage is TRBV4-3 and J usage is TRBJ2-3, with D unresolved. CDR1 is LGHNA and CDR2 is YSLEER in the germline V gene. This CDR3 is 15 amino acids long. With 0 bases removed from V and 2 bases from J, the gap between germline ends came to 9 bases. The CDR3 loop reads CASSQEPDFTDTQYF. The CDR3, as DNA: TGCGCCAGCAGCCAAGAACCAGACTTCACAGATACGCAGTATTTT.

This clonotype was counted only a few times. The gene calls are TRBV6-1 and TRBJ2-4, with 9 bases identical to TRBD1. The CDR3 totals 16 residues. Germline loops: CDR1 MNHNS, CDR2 SASEGT. The trim removed 4 bases at V and 9 bases at J, leaving 13 bases unmatched. CDR3 in amino acids: CASSAWDRAGSGIQYF. The CDR3 DNA reads TGTGCCAGCAGTGCCTGGGACAGGGCGGGTTCGGGCATTCAGTACTTC.